This TCR beta chain stems from a study of vaccination and CD4 T cells after COVID-19. Study summary: Post-diagnosis, post-COVID samples were collected after a median 101 days, ranging 35 to 161. Overlapping spike peptides from SARS-CoV-2, HCoV-NL63, HCoV-OC43 and HCoV-229E served to stimulate the cells. The study's findings and limits: A nonsignificant median increase from approximately 23 to 38 SARS-CoV-2-reactive clonotypes was observed.

Sequencing of cultured CD4+ T cell DNA used the Oncomine TCR Beta short-read assay. DNA came from CD4+ T cells after culture. TCRdb re-called the PCR reads with MiXCR, one entry per CDR3 protein. This table has more than 20,000 distinct CDR3 sequences, 46% appearing once. The germline CDR1 and CDR2 sequences are SGHTA and FQGTGA. The CDR3 loop spans 14 amino acids. V trimming: 5 bases; J trimming: 3 bases; junction bases outside the gene matches: 3. A word on this clonotype: Antigen specificity is unknown.

As for time point: late sampling 161 to 241 days after vaccination in a few convalescent patients. Treatment described: roughly 10-day PBMC culture with coronavirus spike peptide pools or control peptides (ViraFEST assay). This clonotype was sampled from a human donor who had recovered from COVID-19. This specimen consisted of CD4+ T cells from blood, cultured in vitro, obtained about 7 months after SARS-CoV-2 vaccination. V usage is TRBV7-3 and J usage is TRBJ1-1, with TRBD1 matching over 10 bases. CDR3 nucleotide sequence: TGTGCCAGCAGCCGACAGGGGGCAGACACTGAAGCTTTCTTT. Translating gives CASSRQGADTEAFF.